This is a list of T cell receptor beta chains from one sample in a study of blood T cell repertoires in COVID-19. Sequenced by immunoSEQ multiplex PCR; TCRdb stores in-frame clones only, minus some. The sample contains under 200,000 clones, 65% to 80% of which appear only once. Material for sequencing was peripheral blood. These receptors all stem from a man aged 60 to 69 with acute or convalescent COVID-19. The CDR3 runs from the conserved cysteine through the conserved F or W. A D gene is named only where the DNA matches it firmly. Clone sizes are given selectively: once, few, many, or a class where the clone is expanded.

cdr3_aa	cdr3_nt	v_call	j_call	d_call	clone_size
CASSFASGTTDTQYF	TGTGCCAGCAGCTTTGCTAGCGGGACCACAGATACGCAGTATTTT	TRBV7-3	TRBJ2-3	TRBD2	NA
CASSARRTDSNQPQHF	TGTGCCAGCAGCGCCCGGCGGACAGATAGCAATCAGCCCCAGCATTTT	TRBV7-8	TRBJ1-5	NA	NA
CASSNAGTGTYTQYF	TGCGCCAGCAGCAACGCCGGGACGGGGACATATACGCAGTATTTT	TRBV4-1	TRBJ2-3	NA	NA
CASSPSGGHNEQFF	TGTGCCAGCTCCCCTAGCGGGGGACACAATGAGCAGTTCTTC	TRBV18	TRBJ2-1	TRBD2	NA
CASSPDRYYEQYF	TGCGCCAGCAGCCCTGACAGGTATTACGAGCAGTACTTC	TRBV4-1	TRBJ2-7	NA	NA
CASSEGAEIQETQYF	TGTGCCAGCAGTGAAGGTGCGGAGATCCAAGAGACCCAGTACTTC	TRBV2	TRBJ2-5	NA	few
CASSSLKGLNTEAFF	TGTGCCAGCAGCTCCCTTAAGGGACTAAACACTGAAGCTTTCTTT	TRBV9	TRBJ1-1	NA	few
CATSAGDTSYEQYF	TGTGCCACAAGCGCCGGGGACACTTCCTACGAGCAGTACTTC	TRBV24-1	TRBJ2-7	NA	NA
CAWNLAGGPYDTDTQYF	TGTGCCTGGAATCTAGCGGGGGGGCCTTATGACACAGATACGCAGTATTTT	TRBV30	TRBJ2-3	TRBD2	NA
CASSYSGDKGYEQYF	TGTGCCAGCAGTTACTCGGGGGACAAGGGCTACGAGCAGTACTTC	TRBV6-5	TRBJ2-7	NA	once
CASSLGETGDTDTQYF	TGTGCCAGCAGTCTTGGGGAGACAGGGGACACAGATACGCAGTATTTT	TRBV5-4	TRBJ2-3	TRBD1	NA
CASKGTSVDTQYF	TGTGCCAGCAAAGGGACTAGTGTGGATACGCAGTATTTT	TRBV2	TRBJ2-3	TRBD2	once
CATSREGPSGGYGYTF	TGTGCCACCAGCAGAGAGGGGCCCTCCGGGGGCTATGGCTACACCTTC	TRBV15	TRBJ1-2	NA	NA
CASSHSPWDRADQPQHF	TGCGCCAGCAGCCACTCGCCCTGGGACAGGGCGGATCAGCCCCAGCATTTT	TRBV4-1	TRBJ1-5	TRBD1	NA